This T cell receptor (beta chain) appears in the sequencing data of a study of shared clonotypes between healthy human individuals. Broader study findings: The sole specimen, blood, was sampled, and tissue repertoires likely differ. Across subsets, estimated richness was generally greater for naive than for memory populations.

A word on this clone: Antigen specificity is unknown.

Repertoires were generated with immunoSEQ multiplex PCR, while TCRdb's copy carries only in-frame clones and drops some. The sample records 2.5 million or so clones, approximately 92% being singletons. From CD4+ cells came CD45RA+ naive and CD45RA-negative memory subsets. V gave up 3 bases and J gave up 3 bases, with 12 bases separating them. The CDR3 is 14 amino acids. Germline CDR1 is MNHNS and CDR2 is SASEGT. Sequencing was carried out using naive CD4+ T cells sorted from blood. Subset meaning: CD45RA+ positively selected. The TCR sequence derives from a man younger than 35 in good health. V is TRBV6-1 and J is TRBJ2-7; D possibly corresponds to TRBD2 (6 bases). The chain's CDR3 is CASSDPVGGYEQYF. CDR3 in DNA: TGTGCCAGCAGTGACCCCGTGGGGGGCTACGAGCAGTACTTC.